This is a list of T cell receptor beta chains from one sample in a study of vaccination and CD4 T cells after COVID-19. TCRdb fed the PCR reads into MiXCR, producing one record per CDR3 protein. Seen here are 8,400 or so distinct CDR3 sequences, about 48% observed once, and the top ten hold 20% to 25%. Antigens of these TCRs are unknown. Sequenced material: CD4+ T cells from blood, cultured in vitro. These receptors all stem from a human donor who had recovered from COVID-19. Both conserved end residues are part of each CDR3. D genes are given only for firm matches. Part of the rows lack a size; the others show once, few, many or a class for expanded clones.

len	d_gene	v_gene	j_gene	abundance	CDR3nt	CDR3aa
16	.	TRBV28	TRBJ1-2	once	TGTGCCAGCAGTACTCGGAGAGGGGGATATTTCTATGGCTACACCTTC	CASSTRRGGYFYGYTF
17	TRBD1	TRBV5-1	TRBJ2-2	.	TGCGCCAGCAGCTTGATAATGGGGACAGGGAACACCGGGGAGCTGTTTTTT	CASSLIMGTGNTGELFF
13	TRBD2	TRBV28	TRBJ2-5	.	TGTGCCAGCAGTTTCAGCGGGGTTGGGACCCAGTACTTC	CASSFSGVGTQYF
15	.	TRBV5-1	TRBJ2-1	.	TGCGCCAGCAGCTTGGCTCATAGCTCCTACAATGAGCAGTTCTTC	CASSLAHSSYNEQFF
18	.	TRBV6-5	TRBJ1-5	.	TGTGCCAGCAGTTACTCGGGCAGGGGCTTGTCGAGCAATCAGCCCCAGCATTTT	CASSYSGRGLSSNQPQHF
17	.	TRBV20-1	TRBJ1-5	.	TGCAGTGCTAGAGATTTTACCGGGGGGCAGAGCAATCAGCCCCAGCATTTT	CSARDFTGGQSNQPQHF
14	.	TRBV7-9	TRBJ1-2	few	TGTGCCAGCAGCTTAGGGACAAATAACTATGGCTACACCTTC	CASSLGTNNYGYTF
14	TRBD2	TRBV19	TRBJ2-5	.	TGTGCCATATCCCTCCCGACTAGCGAGAAGACCCAGTACTTC	CAISLPTSEKTQYF
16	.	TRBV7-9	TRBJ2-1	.	TGTGCCAGCAGCTCGGCGACGGGATACTCCTACAATGAGCAGTTCTTC	CASSSATGYSYNEQFF
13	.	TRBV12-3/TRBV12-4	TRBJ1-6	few	TGTGCCAGCAGTTTACTGGATAATTCACCCCTCCACTTT	CASSLLDNSPLHF
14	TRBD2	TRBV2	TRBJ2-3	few	TGTGCCAGCATTACGGGGGGAACTAAAGATACGCAGTATTTT	CASITGGTKDTQYF
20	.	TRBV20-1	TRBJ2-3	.	TGCAGTGCTCGCTTAACGGACGGCGGAAGGAGGACTTCCCGCACAGATACGCAGTATTTT	CSARLTDGGRRTSRTDTQYF
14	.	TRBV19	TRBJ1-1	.	TGTGCCAGTAGTATTCCAGGCCGGAACACTGAAGCTTTCTTT	CASSIPGRNTEAFF
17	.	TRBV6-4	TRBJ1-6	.	TGTGCCAGCAGTATCCATGGAGGCTCCGCTTATAATTCACCCCTCCACTTT	CASSIHGGSAYNSPLHF
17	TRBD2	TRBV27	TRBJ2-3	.	TGTGCCAGCAGTATGCGACTAGCGGGAGTTAATACAGATACGCAGTATTTT	CASSMRLAGVNTDTQYF
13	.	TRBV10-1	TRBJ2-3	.	TGCGCCAGCAGTCGGGGGTACACAGATACGCAGTATTTT	CASSRGYTDTQYF
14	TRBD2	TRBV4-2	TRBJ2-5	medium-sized	TGTGCCACCAGTAGCGGGGGCCCAGACGAGACCCAGTACTTC	CATSSGGPDETQYF
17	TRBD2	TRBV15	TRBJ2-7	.	TGTGCCACCAGAACTAGCGGGGGGCCCTTAAGCTCCTACGAGCAGTACTTC	CATRTSGGPLSSYEQYF
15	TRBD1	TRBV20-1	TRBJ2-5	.	TGCAGTGCTAGAGATTCTAGGACAGGGAAGGAGACCCAGTACTTC	CSARDSRTGKETQYF
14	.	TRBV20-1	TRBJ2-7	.	TGCAGTGCTAGAATCCAGACTGGAACCTACGAGCAGTACTTC	CSARIQTGTYEQYF
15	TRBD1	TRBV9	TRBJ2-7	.	TGTGTCAGCAGCCGGGACAGGACTAAACGATACGAGCAGTACTTC	CVSSRDRTKRYEQYF
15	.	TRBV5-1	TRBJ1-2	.	TGCGCCAGCAGCTTGCACCCCTCAGAGAACTATGGCTACACCTTC	CASSLHPSENYGYTF
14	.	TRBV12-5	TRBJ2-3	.	TGTGCTAGTGGTTTGGGTCAGAACACAGATACGCAGTATTTT	CASGLGQNTDTQYF
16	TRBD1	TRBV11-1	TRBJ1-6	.	TGTGCCAGCAGCGTGACCCGGGACAGGGTTAATTCACCCCTCCACTTT	CASSVTRDRVNSPLHF
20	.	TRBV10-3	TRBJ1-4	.	TGTGCCATCAGTCACTCCTTCCCCCGAGGGACGAGAGCAACTAATGAAAAACTGTTTTTT	CAISHSFPRGTRATNEKLFF
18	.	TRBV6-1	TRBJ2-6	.	TGTGCCAGCAGTGACCCAGGTAGATACCGTTCTGGGGCCAACGTCCTGACTTTC	CASSDPGRYRSGANVLTF
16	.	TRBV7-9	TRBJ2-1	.	TGTGCCAGCAGCTTAGCGTCGGGTAGGGGTAGCTATGAGCAGTTCTTC	CASSLASGRGSYEQFF
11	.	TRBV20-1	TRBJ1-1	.	TGCAGTGTCGGACCCAGCACAAGAGCTTTCTTT	CSVGPSTRAFF
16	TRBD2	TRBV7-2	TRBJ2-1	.	TGTGCCAGCAGCCGTCTAGCGGGAGGGTCCTACAATGAGCAGTTCTTC	CASSRLAGGSYNEQFF
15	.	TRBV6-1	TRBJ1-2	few	TGTGCCAGCAGTAGGGCTCTCGACAGTTTCTATGGCTACACCTTC	CASSRALDSFYGYTF
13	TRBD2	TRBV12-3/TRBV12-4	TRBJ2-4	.	TGTGCCAGCAGGGCGTGGGGGGGAAACATTCAGTACTTC	CASRAWGGNIQYF
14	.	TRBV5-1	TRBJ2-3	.	TGCGCCAGCAGCTTGCAGCGGAGCACAGATACGCAGTATTTT	CASSLQRSTDTQYF
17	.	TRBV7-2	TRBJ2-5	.	TGTGCCAGCAGCCCGTATACCGGGACCCAAAATGGGTGGACCCAGTACTTC	CASSPYTGTQNGWTQYF
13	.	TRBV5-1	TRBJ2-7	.	TGCGCCAGCAGCCGGGACGCTTCCTACGAGCAGTACTTC	CASSRDASYEQYF
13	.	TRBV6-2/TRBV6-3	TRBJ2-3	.	TGTGCCAGCAGTTACAGAGTCACAGATACGCAGTATTTT	CASSYRVTDTQYF
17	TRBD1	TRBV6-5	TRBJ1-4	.	TGTGCCAGCAGTTACCGGACAGGGGGCTTGTCTAATGAAAAACTGTTTTTT	CASSYRTGGLSNEKLFF
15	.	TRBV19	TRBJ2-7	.	TGTGCCAGTAGTATAGATCGGCTCCGGGTTTCCGAGCAGTACTTC	CASSIDRLRVSEQYF
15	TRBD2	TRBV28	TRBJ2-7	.	TGTGCCAGCAGTTTAGAGACTAGCGGGAGCTACGAGCAGTACTTC	CASSLETSGSYEQYF
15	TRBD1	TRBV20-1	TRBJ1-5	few	TGCAGTGCTATGTATGGACAGGGAGGGGGCCAGCCCCAGCATTTT	CSAMYGQGGGQPQHF
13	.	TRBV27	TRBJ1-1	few	TGTGCCAGCAGCCGCGCAGGAGCCTTTGAAGCTTTCTTT	CASSRAGAFEAFF
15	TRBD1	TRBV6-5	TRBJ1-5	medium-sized	TGTGCCAGCAGTTACTCACAGGGGGCTTGGGGGCCCCAGCATTTT	CASSYSQGAWGPQHF
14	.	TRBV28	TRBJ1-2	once	TGTGCCAGCAGGGGGACGGGACGGGTCTATGGCTACACCTTC	CASRGTGRVYGYTF
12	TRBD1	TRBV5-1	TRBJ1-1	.	TGCGCCAGCAGCTACAGGGGAGCTGAAGCTTTCTTT	CASSYRGAEAFF
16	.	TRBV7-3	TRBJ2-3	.	TGTGCCAGCAGCTTAATCGGGCGGGGCTCCACAGATACGCAGTATTTT	CASSLIGRGSTDTQYF
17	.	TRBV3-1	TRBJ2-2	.	TGTGCCAGCAGGGCCGGCGCGGCGCCCCGAAGAGCCGGGGAGCTGTTTTTT	CASRAGAAPRRAGELFF
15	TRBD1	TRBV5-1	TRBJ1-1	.	TGCGCCAGCAGCTTACCGACAGGGAAGGTAGGTGAAGCTTTCTTT	CASSLPTGKVGEAFF
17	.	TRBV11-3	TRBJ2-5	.	TGTGCCAGCAGCCCCGTAGCGTCTAGTTGGTACCAAGAGACCCAGTACTTC	CASSPVASSWYQETQYF
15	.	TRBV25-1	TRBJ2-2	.	TGTGCCAGCAGTGAGAACAGTGGGGGGACCGGGGAGCTGTTTTTT	CASSENSGGTGELFF